This TCR beta chain came from a study of shared clonotypes between healthy human individuals. The table came from immunoSEQ multiplex PCR; TCRdb's copy has only in-frame clones and leaves some out. The sample consists of roughly 1 million clones, approximately 80% of them appearing once. The J segment lost 6 bases and the V segment lost 4 bases, leaving 7 bases of the junction unmatched. Germline CDR1 and CDR2: SNHLY and FYNNEI. This CDR3 comprises 14 residues. Study-level results: Non-shared clonotypes had lower generation probabilities than clonotypes shared by all four sorted-subset donors.

To note about this clone: What it binds is not known.

This sequence originates from a man between 18 and 29 years old in good health. Some clones in this sample may be carry-over from other donors' samples. This chain joins TRBV2 and TRBJ2-7; 9 bases are a match to TRBD2. Sequenced: memory CD4+ T cells from PBMCs. The sample's subset: CD45RA-negative fraction. DNA for the CDR3: TGTGCCAGCAGTGTGGTAGCGGGAGCTGTCGAGCAGTACTTC. It translates to CASSVVAGAVEQYF.